The clone carrying this T cell receptor (beta chain) was picked up a small number of times. As yet, its antigen is unknown. The sample originates from a study of blood T cells in healthy people across ages. A second PCR, run for roughly 7 to 12 cycles, used a sample-barcoded 5' primer plus a J-beta primer mix. MiXCR was run by TCRdb on the 5' RACE reads, yielding one entry per CDR3 protein. The repertoire holds around 780,000 distinct CDR3 sequences, with under 30% as singletons. Overall study results and limits: Diversity estimates from one million T cells were considered underestimates. Whereas aged donors had fewer naive CD4+ cells, long-lived donors had more of them and higher diversity.

Trimming took off 4 bases at V and 1 base at J, with 7 bases between the two ends. This CDR3 has 13 amino acids. The germline gives CDR1 MGHDK, CDR2 SYGVNS. These data were also filed under a second study, of T cells of mothers and their children.

The J gene is TRBJ1-2, the V gene TRBV25-1, with D hard to call. Sequenced input: blood. The TCR sequence derives from a boy aged 10-17 years in good health. CDR3 DNA: TGTGCCAGCAGTGTTGGGATTAACTATGGCTACACCTTC. This sequence encodes CASSVGINYGYTF.